This entry concerns a single T cell receptor (beta chain). Sampling of blood occurred at baseline, cycle 4 day 1, and cycle 7 day 1. These data are taken from a study of OX40 agonist ivuxolimab in advanced cancers. In the study overall: Clinicians treated patients with ivuxolimab, an agonistic anti-OX40 (CD134) antibody. Antecedent anti-PD-1, anti-PD-L1 or anti-CTLA-4 therapy was permissible, with about 39% having received some.

V lost 5 bases, J lost 6 bases, and 6 bases stayed unmatched. CDR1 SGHVS and CDR2 FNYEAQ come from the germline V gene. The CDR3 is 14 residues long. Only in-frame clones appear in the TCRdb table, and some are missing; sequencing was by immunoSEQ multiplex PCR. The sample consists of tens of thousands of clones, about 83% of them appearing once. This sequence originates from an adult with an advanced solid tumor such as melanoma, head and neck, liver or kidney cancer. The chain joins TRBV7-6 to TRBJ2-1; 8 bases are shared with TRBD2. The source was CD4+ or CD8+ T cells sorted from blood, collected in a trial of the OX40 agonist ivuxolimab. CDR3 amino acids: CASSPWTSPNEQFF. The CDR3 DNA is TGTGCCAGCAGCCCGTGGACTAGCCCCAATGAGCAGTTCTTC.